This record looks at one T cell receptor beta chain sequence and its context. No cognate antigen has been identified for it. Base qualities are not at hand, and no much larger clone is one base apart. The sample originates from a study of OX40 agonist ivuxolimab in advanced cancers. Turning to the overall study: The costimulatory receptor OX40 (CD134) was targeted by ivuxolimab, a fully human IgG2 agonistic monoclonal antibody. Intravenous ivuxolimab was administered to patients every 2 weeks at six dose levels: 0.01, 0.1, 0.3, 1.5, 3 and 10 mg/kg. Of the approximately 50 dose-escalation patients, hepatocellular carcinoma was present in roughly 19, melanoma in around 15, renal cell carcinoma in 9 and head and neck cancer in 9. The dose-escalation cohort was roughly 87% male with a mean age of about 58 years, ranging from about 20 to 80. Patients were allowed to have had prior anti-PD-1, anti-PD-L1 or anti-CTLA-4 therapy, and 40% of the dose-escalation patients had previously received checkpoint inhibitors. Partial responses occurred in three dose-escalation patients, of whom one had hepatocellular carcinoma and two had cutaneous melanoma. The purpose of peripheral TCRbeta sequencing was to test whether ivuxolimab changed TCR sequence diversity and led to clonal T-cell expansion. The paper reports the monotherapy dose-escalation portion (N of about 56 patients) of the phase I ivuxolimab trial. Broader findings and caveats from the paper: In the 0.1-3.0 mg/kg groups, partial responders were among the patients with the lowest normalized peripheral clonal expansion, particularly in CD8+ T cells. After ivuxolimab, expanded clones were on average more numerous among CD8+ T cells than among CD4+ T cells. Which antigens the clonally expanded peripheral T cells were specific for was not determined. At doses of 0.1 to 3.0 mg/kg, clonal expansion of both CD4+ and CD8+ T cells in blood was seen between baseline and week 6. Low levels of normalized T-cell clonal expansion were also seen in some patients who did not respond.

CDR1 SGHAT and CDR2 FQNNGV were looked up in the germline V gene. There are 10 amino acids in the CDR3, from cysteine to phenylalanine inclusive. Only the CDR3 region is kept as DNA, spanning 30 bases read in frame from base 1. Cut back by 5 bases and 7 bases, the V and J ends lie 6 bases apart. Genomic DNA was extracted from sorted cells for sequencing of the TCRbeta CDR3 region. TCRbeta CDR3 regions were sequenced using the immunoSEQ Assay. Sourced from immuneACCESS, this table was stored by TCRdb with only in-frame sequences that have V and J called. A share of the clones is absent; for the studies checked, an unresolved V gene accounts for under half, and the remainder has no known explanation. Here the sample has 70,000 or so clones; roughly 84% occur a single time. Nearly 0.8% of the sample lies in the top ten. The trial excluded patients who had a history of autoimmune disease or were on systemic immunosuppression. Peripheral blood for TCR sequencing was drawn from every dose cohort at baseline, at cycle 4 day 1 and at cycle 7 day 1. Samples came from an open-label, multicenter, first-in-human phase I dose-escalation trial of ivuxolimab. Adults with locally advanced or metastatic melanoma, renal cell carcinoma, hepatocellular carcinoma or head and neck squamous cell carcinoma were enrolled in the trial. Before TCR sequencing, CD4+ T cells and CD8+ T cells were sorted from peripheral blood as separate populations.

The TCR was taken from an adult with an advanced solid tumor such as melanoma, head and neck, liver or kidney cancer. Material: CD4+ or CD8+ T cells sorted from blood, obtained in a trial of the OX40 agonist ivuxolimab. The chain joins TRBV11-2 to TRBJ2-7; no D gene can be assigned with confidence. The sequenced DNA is TGTGCCAGCAGCGCGAGGGAGCAGTACTTC. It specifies CASSAREQYF.